The sequence of this T cell receptor (beta chain) was determined in a study of Graves' ophthalmopathy and Graves' hyperthyroidism. RNA transcripts provided the template for amplifying TCR beta CDR3 regions. An initial RT-PCR round employing HTBI primers preceded a second-round multiplex PCR. Via MiXCR, TCRdb re-called the multiplex PCR reads, giving one row per CDR3 protein. This table has approximately 210,000 distinct CDR3 sequences, roughly 21% appearing once. This clonotype was counted only a few times. Trimming took 4 bases from V and 4 from J; bases not matched to a gene: 7. The CDR3 loop spans 16 amino acids. CDR1 is LGHDT and CDR2 is YNNKEL in the germline V gene (reference sequence).

The chain employs TRBV3-1 and TRBJ2-7, with TRBD2 identical over 13 bases. This receptor was obtained from a woman aged 45-65 years with Graves' ophthalmopathy. Sequences were obtained from peripheral blood. Written as DNA, the CDR3 is TGTGCCAGCAGCCCTCCCGGACTAGCGGGAGTGTACGAGCAGTACTTC. It codes for CASSPPGLAGVYEQYF.